These T cell receptor beta chains were read from a single sample in a study of T cells in localized non-small cell lung cancer. Using immunoSEQ multiplex PCR, the repertoire was profiled, and TCRdb retains in-frame clones only, with some absent. Of about 33,000 clones listed, roughly nine tenths are singletons. Sample: PBMCs, taken before any cancer treatment. Receptor source: a man aged 40-75 years with stage II lung adenocarcinoma. The CDR3 runs from the conserved cysteine through the conserved F or W. D genes are given only for firm matches. Clone size appears in some rows only: once, few, many, or a class for an expanded clone.

clone size: NA; J gene: TRBJ2-7; CDR3 length: 12; D gene: NA; V gene: TRBV29-1; CDR3 DNA: TGCAGCGTTGCCTCCGGGGCCTACGAGCAGTACTTC; CDR3 protein: CSVASGAYEQYF
clone size: NA; J gene: TRBJ2-7; CDR3 length: 15; D gene: NA; V gene: TRBV10-3; CDR3 DNA: TGTGCCATCAGGACGATGGGAGGAGTAGCCGGGGAGCAGTACTTC; CDR3 protein: CAIRTMGGVAGEQYF
clone size: NA; J gene: TRBJ2-5; CDR3 length: 12; D gene: NA; V gene: TRBV9; CDR3 DNA: TGTGCCAGCAGCGTAGAGGGAGAGACCCAGTACTTC; CDR3 protein: CASSVEGETQYF
clone size: NA; J gene: TRBJ2-2; CDR3 length: 16; D gene: TRBD1; V gene: TRBV7-3; CDR3 DNA: TGTGCCAGCAGTCCAACTGGGACAGGGCGAGGCGAGGAGCTGTTTTTT; CDR3 protein: CASSPTGTGRGEELFF
clone size: NA; J gene: TRBJ1-2; CDR3 length: 13; D gene: NA; V gene: TRBV6-1; CDR3 DNA: TGTGCCAGCAACTGGGCCCAACAGGGAAGCTACACCTTC; CDR3 protein: CASNWAQQGSYTF
clone size: once; J gene: TRBJ1-5; CDR3 length: 15; D gene: NA; V gene: TRBV19; CDR3 DNA: TGTGCCAGTAGTATCGAGGGCCGGGGCAATCAGCCCCAGCATTTT; CDR3 protein: CASSIEGRGNQPQHF
clone size: NA; J gene: TRBJ2-3; CDR3 length: 15; D gene: NA; V gene: TRBV15; CDR3 DNA: TGTGCCACCAGCATTTCACTAGCCATCGCAGATACGCAGTATTTT; CDR3 protein: CATSISLAIADTQYF
clone size: NA; J gene: TRBJ2-1; CDR3 length: 16; D gene: NA; V gene: TRBV21-1; CDR3 DNA: TGTGCCAGAACGGAAGCCGGACTCTCTCTCCACAATGAGCAGTTCTTC; CDR3 protein: CARTEAGLSLHNEQFF
clone size: NA; J gene: TRBJ2-5; CDR3 length: 14; D gene: TRBD2; V gene: TRBV30; CDR3 DNA: TGTGCCTGGCTCCCGGGAGGGTATCAAGAGACCCAGTACTTC; CDR3 protein: CAWLPGGYQETQYF
clone size: NA; J gene: TRBJ2-3; CDR3 length: 17; D gene: TRBD2; V gene: TRBV9; CDR3 DNA: TGTGCCAGCAGCCTAGATAACGGGAGGGCCATCACAGATACGCAGTATTTT; CDR3 protein: CASSLDNGRAITDTQYF
clone size: NA; J gene: TRBJ2-7; CDR3 length: 15; D gene: TRBD1; V gene: TRBV5-1; CDR3 DNA: TGCGCCAGCAGCTTGGGGACAGGGATTCCCTACGAGCAGTACTTC; CDR3 protein: CASSLGTGIPYEQYF
clone size: once; J gene: TRBJ2-2; CDR3 length: 19; D gene: NA; V gene: TRBV11-2; CDR3 DNA: TGTGCCAGCAGCCTCCTTCAAGGTTTTCTGGGCCCCAGCACCGGGGAGCTGTTTTTT; CDR3 protein: CASSLLQGFLGPSTGELFF
clone size: NA; J gene: TRBJ2-7; CDR3 length: 17; D gene: TRBD2; V gene: TRBV5-1; CDR3 DNA: TGCGCCAGCAGCTTGGCACTAGCGGGAACCATCGTCTACGAGCAGTACTTC; CDR3 protein: CASSLALAGTIVYEQYF
clone size: NA; J gene: TRBJ2-3; CDR3 length: 13; D gene: NA; V gene: TRBV10-3; CDR3 DNA: TGTGCCATCAGCGTGAAAGGCACAGATACGCAGTATTTT; CDR3 protein: CAISVKGTDTQYF
clone size: once; J gene: TRBJ2-1; CDR3 length: 13; D gene: NA; V gene: TRBV7-2; CDR3 DNA: TGTGCCAGCAGCTTGCTTACTTACAATGAGCAGTTCTTC; CDR3 protein: CASSLLTYNEQFF
clone size: NA; J gene: TRBJ1-1; CDR3 length: 13; D gene: NA; V gene: TRBV29-1; CDR3 DNA: TGCAGCGTTGAAGAAGGTCAAGCCACTGAAGCTTTCTTT; CDR3 protein: CSVEEGQATEAFF
clone size: NA; J gene: TRBJ1-2; CDR3 length: 12; D gene: NA; V gene: TRBV28; CDR3 DNA: TGTGCCAGCAGGGAAGGGCTGCAGGCGGTCACCTTC; CDR3 protein: CASREGLQAVTF
clone size: NA; J gene: TRBJ2-7; CDR3 length: 13; D gene: TRBD2; V gene: TRBV5-4; CDR3 DNA: TGTGCCAGCAGCTCAGCGGGAGTGTACGAGCAGTACTTC; CDR3 protein: CASSSAGVYEQYF